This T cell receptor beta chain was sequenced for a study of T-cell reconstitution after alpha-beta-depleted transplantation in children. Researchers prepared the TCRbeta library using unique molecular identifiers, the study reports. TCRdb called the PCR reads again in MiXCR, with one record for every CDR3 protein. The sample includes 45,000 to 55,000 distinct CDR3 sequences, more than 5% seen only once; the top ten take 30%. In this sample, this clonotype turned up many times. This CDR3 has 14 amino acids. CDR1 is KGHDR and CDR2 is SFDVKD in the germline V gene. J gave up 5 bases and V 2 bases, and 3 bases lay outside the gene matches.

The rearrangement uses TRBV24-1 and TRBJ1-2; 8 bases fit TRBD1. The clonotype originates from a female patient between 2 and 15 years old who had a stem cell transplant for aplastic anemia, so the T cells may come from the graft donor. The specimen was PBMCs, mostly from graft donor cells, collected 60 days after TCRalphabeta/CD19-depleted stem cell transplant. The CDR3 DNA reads TGTGCCACCAGTGATTGGACAGGGATATATGGCTACACCTTC. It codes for CATSDWTGIYGYTF.